The next 21 T cell receptor beta chains were all read from a single sample in a study of blood T cell repertoires in COVID-19. Generated by immunoSEQ multiplex PCR, the TCRdb table keeps only in-frame clones and is missing some. The sample lists approximately 50,000 clones; more than 75% were seen once. Sequences were obtained from peripheral blood. The receptors were gathered from a woman of 80 years or more with acute or convalescent COVID-19.

The chain employs TRBV5-6 and TRBJ2-2; the D gene is possibly TRBD1 (5 bases). The CDR3 is 14 amino acids. Looked up from germline, CDR1 is SGHDT and CDR2 is YYEEEE. V was clipped by 1 base and J by 6 bases, with 10 bases between them. The CDR3 loop reads CASSLTGPAGELFF. CDR3 nucleotides: TGTGCCAGCAGCTTGACAGGACCCGCCGGGGAGCTGTTTTTT.

CDR3 nucleotide sequence: TGCGCCAGCAGTTCCGGGACAGAAGCAACTAATGAAAAACTGTTTTTT. Its protein is CASSSGTEATNEKLFF. V gene TRBV5-1 combines with J gene TRBJ1-4; the match to TRBD1 covers 7 bases. V lost 5 bases and J lost 0; bases outside the gene matches: 7. CDR3 length equals 16 residues. From germline, CDR1 is SGHRS and CDR2 YFSETQ.

The chain employs TRBV6-5 and TRBJ2-3; TRBD2 aligns across 7 bases. The CDR3 consists of 15 residues. CDR1 is MNHEY, CDR2 SVGAGI, per germline. J was trimmed by 2 bases and V by 5 bases; bases with no gene match: 7. The chain's CDR3 is CASSPASGTTDTQYF. CDR3 DNA: TGTGCCAGCAGTCCCGCCAGCGGGACCACAGATACGCAGTATTTT.

V gene TRBV21-1 combines with J gene TRBJ1-2; the table names TRBD1, a call not compared with the DNA. TRBV21-1 is listed as a pseudogene. The CDR3 runs to 19 residues. As DNA, the CDR3 is TGTGCCAGCAGCAAAGGGGGTGTGGGACAGGGCCTTCTTGACTATGGCTACACCTTC. This codes for CASSKGGVGQGLLDYGYTF.

The rearrangement links TRBV5-5 to TRBJ2-7; D is uncertain. CDR1 and CDR2 from the germline V gene are SGHKS and YYEKEE (reference sequence). The CDR3 spans 14 residues. Trimming took 0 bases from V and 7 from J, leaving 14 bases between them. The CDR3 region is CASSLDQAQEEQYV. DNA of the CDR3: TGTGCCAGCAGCTTGGATCAGGCCCAAGAGGAGCAGTACGTC.

V is TRBV15 and J is TRBJ2-2, with a weak D call TRBD2 (5 bases). The germline V gene encodes CDR1 LNHNV and CDR2 YYDKDF (reference sequence). V lost 0 bases, J lost 1 base, and 12 bases lay in between. This CDR3 has 17 residues. The DNA for the CDR3 is TGTGCCACCAGCAGAGATTTGGCGGGCAAGAACACCGGGGAGCTGTTTTTT. This encodes CATSRDLAGKNTGELFF.

The chain recombines TRBV5-4 with TRBJ1-2, with D perhaps TRBD1 (5 bases). V was clipped by 1 base and J by 2 bases, with 6 bases between them. The CDR3 contains 13 residues. Germline loops: CDR1 SGHNT, CDR2 YYREEE (reference sequence). CDR3 bases: TGTGCCAGCAGCTTGCCAGGGAACTATGGCTACACCTTC. It translates to CASSLPGNYGYTF.

The CDR3 here is CASSLANEQYF. CDR3 DNA: TGCGCCAGCAGCTTGGCAAACGAGCAGTACTTC. The chain combines TRBV5-1 with TRBJ2-7; no firm D call. The CDR3 is made up of 11 amino acids. The germline CDR1 and CDR2 sequences are SGHRS and YFSETQ. V was shortened by 0 bases and J by 5 bases, with 3 bases between the two germline ends. The full variable domain, in which reference TRBV5-1 and TRBJ2-7 provide the parts outside the CDR3, is KAGVTQTPRYLIKTRGQQVTLSCSPISGHRSVSWYQQTPGQGLQFLFEYFSETQRNKGNFPGRFSGRQFSNSRSEMNVSTLELGDSALYLCASSLANEQYFGPGTRLTVT.

The genes are TRBV7-9 and TRBJ2-5; TRBD2 agrees at 14 bases. The germline CDR1 and CDR2 sequences are SEHNR and FQNEAQ (reference sequence). The CDR3 is 17 residues long. Germline trimming cut 0 bases from V and 1 base from J; bases unmatched to any gene: 1. Here the CDR3 reads CASSLAGTSGGQETQYF. The CDR3 DNA reads as TGTGCCAGCAGCTTAGCGGGGACTAGCGGGGGCCAAGAGACCCAGTACTTC. Drawing the rest from reference TRBV7-9 and TRBJ2-5, the complete variable domain is DTGVSQNPRHKITKRGQNVTFRCDPISEHNRLYWYRQTLGQGPEFLTYFQNEAQLEKSRLLSDRFSAERPKGSFSTLEIQRTEQGDSAMYLCASSLAGTSGGQETQYFGPGTRLLVL.

This clone appeared a few times. The chain couples TRBV3-1 (or the pseudogene TRBV3-2) to TRBJ1-3, with D tentatively TRBD1 (5 bases). Germline V CDR1 and CDR2: LGHDT, YNNKEL (reference sequence). The CDR3 is made up of 14 amino acids. V gave up 0 bases and J gave up 6 bases, with 9 bases separating them. The CDR3 loop reads CASSQDRGVNTIYF. DNA for the CDR3: TGTGCCAGCAGCCAAGACCGGGGGGTAAACACCATATATTTT.

This clone was recorded once. CDR3 sequence (DNA): TGTGCCAGCTCACTAGCCGGGACAGGGAAAGAGACCCAGTACTTC. Residues: CASSLAGTGKETQYF. The chain joins TRBV18 to TRBJ2-5, with 9 nucleotides matching TRBD1. Germline V gene data show CDR1 as KGHSH and CDR2 as LQKENI. This CDR3 is 15 amino acids long. V gave up 4 bases and J gave up 3 bases; unmatched junction bases: 6.

This chain joins TRBV27 and TRBJ2-1, with 9 bases fitting TRBD1. V gave up 7 bases and J gave up 0 bases; unmatched junction bases: 4. Germline assignment: CDR1 MNHEY and CDR2 SMNVEV (reference sequence). The CDR3 is 15 amino acids. The CDR3 reads CASTVDRGSYNEQFF. The CDR3 DNA is TGTGCCAGCACCGTGGACAGGGGCTCCTACAATGAGCAGTTCTTC.

J is TRBJ2-1 and V is TRBV14; 10 positions match TRBD1. In germline, CDR1 is SGHDN, CDR2 FVKESK. The length of the CDR3 is 16 residues. Unmatched junction bases numbered 5, after V lost 0 bases and J lost 6 bases. The CDR3 reads CASSQELGQGGNEQFF. The DNA for the CDR3 is TGTGCCAGCAGCCAAGAGCTCGGACAGGGGGGCAATGAGCAGTTCTTC.

The J gene is TRBJ2-1, the V gene TRBV14, with 10 nucleotides matching TRBD2. This CDR3 is 16 amino acids long. The J segment lost 8 bases and the V segment lost 0 bases, leaving 7 bases of the junction unmatched. The V gene's germline CDR1 is SGHDN and CDR2 FVKESK. The CDR3 bases are TGTGCCAGCAGCCAAGATTTAGGGCTAGCGGGAGATGAGCAGTTCTTC. Translation: CASSQDLGLAGDEQFF.

The chain has TRBV5-1 and TRBJ2-1, with TRBD2 identical over 13 bases. This CDR3 has 21 amino acids. The germline CDR1 and CDR2 sequences are SGHRS and YFSETQ. The junction had 13 bases not matched to a gene; V was cut back by 0 bases and J by 1 base. CDR3 DNA: TGCGCCAGCAGCTTGGCCAAGGGACTAGCGGGGTCTAAGAGTTCCTACAATGAGCAGTTCTTC. Its translation: CASSLAKGLAGSKSSYNEQFF.

The CDR3 bases are TGCGCCAGCAGACGCGTACAGGGAATCCTAGATTCACCCCTCCACTTT. As protein: CASRRVQGILDSPLHF. The J gene is TRBJ1-6, the V gene TRBV23-1; D might be TRBD1 (6 bases). TRBV23-1 is an open reading frame, and its role is uncertain. V was cut by 6 bases and J by 8 bases, with 20 bases left in between. The CDR3 has 16 residues.

The rearrangement uses TRBV27 and TRBJ2-7, with 7 bases identical to TRBD1. This CDR3 spans 13 amino acids. Germline CDR1 MNHEY, CDR2 SMNVEV (reference sequence). The V and J ends lost 6 bases and 6 bases, in that order; junction bases with no gene match: 8. CDR3 sequence reads: CASSYRQGSEQYF. CDR3 DNA: TGTGCCAGCAGCTATAGACAGGGTTCCGAGCAGTACTTC.

The chain links TRBV19 to TRBJ2-1; 10 positions match TRBD2. This CDR3 is built from 17 residues. The trim removed 5 bases at V and 9 bases at J, leaving 16 bases unmatched. Germline values: CDR1 LNHDA, CDR2 SQIVND (reference sequence). This CDR3 reads CASSSTLSGRVSGEQFF. CDR3 nucleotides: TGTGCCAGTAGTTCGACCCTAAGCGGGAGGGTTAGCGGTGAGCAGTTCTTC.

The V and J genes are TRBV15 and TRBJ2-2; the D gene is possibly TRBD1 (5 bases). The CDR3 loop spans 14 amino acids. Deletions cut 1 base from V and 6 bases from J, with 9 bases between. CDR1 and CDR2 from the germline V gene are LNHNV and YYDKDF (reference sequence). CDR3 amino acids: CATSRGRGSGELFF. The CDR3 DNA follows: TGTGCCACCAGCAGAGGAAGGGGATCCGGGGAGCTGTTTTTT.

This chain joins TRBV7-2 and TRBJ2-7; 8 positions agree with TRBD2. The CDR3 consists of 15 residues. Germline trimming cut 5 bases from V and 4 bases from J; bases unmatched to any gene: 10. CDR1 and CDR2 from the germline V gene are SGHTA and FQGNSA. The CDR3 bases are TGTGCCAGCAGCCCCCGGGGGCGGGGGGTATACGAGCAGTACTTC. This codes for CASSPRGRGVYEQYF.

This chain connects TRBV10-3 to TRBJ1-6; 8 nucleotides align to TRBD1. The V and J ends lost 1 base and 10 bases, in that order; junction bases with no gene match: 3. CDR1 and CDR2 from the germline V gene are ENHRY and SYGVKD. There are 14 residues in the CDR3. CDR3 sequence (DNA): TGTGCCATCAGTGAGTTGGACAGGGAATCACCCCTCCACTTT. As protein: CAISELDRESPLHF.